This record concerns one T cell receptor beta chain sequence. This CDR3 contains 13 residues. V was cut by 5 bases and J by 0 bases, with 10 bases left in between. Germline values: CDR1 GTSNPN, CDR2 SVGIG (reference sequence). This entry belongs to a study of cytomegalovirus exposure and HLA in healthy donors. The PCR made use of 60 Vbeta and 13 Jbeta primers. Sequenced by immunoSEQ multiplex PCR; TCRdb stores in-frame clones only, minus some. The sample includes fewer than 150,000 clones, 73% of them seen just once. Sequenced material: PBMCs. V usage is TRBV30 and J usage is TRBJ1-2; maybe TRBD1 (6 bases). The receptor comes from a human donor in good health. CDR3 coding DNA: TGTGCCTGGGGGACACAGGCTAACTATGGCTACACCTTC. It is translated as CAWGTQANYGYTF.